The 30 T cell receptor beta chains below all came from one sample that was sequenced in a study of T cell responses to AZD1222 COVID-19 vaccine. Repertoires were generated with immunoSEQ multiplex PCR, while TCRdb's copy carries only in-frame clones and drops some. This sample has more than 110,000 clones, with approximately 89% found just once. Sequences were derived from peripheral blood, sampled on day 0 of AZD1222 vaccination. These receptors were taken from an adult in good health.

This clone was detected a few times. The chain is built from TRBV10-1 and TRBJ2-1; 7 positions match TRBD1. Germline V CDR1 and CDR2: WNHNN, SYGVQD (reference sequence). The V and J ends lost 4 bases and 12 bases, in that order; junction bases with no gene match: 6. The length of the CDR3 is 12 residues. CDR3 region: CASSAQGHGQFF. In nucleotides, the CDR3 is TGCGCCAGCAGTGCACAGGGGCATGGGCAGTTCTTC.

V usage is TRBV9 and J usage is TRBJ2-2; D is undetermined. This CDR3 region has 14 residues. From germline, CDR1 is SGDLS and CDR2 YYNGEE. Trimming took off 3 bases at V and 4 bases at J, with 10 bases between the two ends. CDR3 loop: CASSAPSGTGELFF. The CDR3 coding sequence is TGTGCCAGCAGCGCCCCCTCGGGCACCGGGGAGCTGTTTTTT.

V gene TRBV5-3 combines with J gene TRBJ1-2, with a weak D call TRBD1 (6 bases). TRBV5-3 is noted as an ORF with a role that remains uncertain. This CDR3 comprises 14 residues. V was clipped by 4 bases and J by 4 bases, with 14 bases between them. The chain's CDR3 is CARSQQGIGYGYTF. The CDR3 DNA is TGTGCCAGAAGCCAACAGGGAATTGGCTATGGCTACACCTTC.

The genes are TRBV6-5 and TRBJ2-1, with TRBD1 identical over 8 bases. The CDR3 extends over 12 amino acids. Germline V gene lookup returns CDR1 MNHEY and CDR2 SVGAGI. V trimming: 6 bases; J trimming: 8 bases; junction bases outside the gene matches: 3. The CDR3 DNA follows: TGTGCCAGCAGCCCGACAGGGGATGAGCAGTTCTTC. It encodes CASSPTGDEQFF.

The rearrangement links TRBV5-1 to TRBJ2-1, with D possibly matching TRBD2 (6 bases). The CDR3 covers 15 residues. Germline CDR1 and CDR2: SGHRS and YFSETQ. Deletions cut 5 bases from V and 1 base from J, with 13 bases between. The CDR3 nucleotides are TGCGCCAGCAGGGAGGGTTCAGGTTCCTACAATGAGCAGTTCTTC. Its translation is CASREGSGSYNEQFF. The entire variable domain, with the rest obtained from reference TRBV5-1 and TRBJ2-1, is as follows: KAGVTQTPRYLIKTRGQQVTLSCSPISGHRSVSWYQQTPGQGLQFLFEYFSETQRNKGNFPGRFSGRQFSNSRSEMNVSTLELGDSALYLCASREGSGSYNEQFFGPGTRLTVL.

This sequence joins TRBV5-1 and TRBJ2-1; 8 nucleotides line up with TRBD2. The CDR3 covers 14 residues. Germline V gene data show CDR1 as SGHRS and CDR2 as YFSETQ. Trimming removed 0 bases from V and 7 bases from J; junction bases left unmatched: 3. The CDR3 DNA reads TGCGCCAGCAGCTTGGCCGGGACTAGGAATGAGCAGTTCTTC. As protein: CASSLAGTRNEQFF.

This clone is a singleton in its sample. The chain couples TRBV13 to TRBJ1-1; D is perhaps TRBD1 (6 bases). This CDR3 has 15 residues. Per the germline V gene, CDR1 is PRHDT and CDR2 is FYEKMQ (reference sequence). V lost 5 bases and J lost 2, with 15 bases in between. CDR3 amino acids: CASSPRRRGNTEAFF. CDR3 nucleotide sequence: TGTGCCAGCAGCCCCCGCCGCAGGGGCAACACTGAAGCTTTCTTT.

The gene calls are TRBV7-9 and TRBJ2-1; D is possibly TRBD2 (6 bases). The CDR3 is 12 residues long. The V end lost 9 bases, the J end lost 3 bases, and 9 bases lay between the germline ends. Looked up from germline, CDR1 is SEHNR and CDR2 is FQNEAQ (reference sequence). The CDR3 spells CASSGDYNEQFF. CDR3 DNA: TGTGCCAGTAGCGGCGACTACAATGAGCAGTTCTTC.

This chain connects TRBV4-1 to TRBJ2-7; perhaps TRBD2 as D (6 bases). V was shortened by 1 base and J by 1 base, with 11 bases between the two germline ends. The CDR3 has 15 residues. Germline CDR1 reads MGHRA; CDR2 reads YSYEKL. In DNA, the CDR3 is TGCGCCAGCAGCCAAGCGCCGGGACTGTCCTACGAGCAGTACTTC. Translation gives CASSQAPGLSYEQYF.

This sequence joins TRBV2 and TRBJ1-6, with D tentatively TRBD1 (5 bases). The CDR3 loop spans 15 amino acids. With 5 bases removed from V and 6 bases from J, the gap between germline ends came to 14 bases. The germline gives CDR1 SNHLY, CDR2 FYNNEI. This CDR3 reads CASSSLGLTNSPLHF. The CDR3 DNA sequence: TGTGCCAGCAGTTCTCTGGGACTGACTAATTCACCCCTCCACTTT.

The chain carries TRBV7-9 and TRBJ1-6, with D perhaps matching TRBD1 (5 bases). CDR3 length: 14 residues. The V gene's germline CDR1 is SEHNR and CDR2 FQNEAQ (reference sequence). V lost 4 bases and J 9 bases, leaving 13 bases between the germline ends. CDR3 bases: TGTGCCAGCAGCTCGGGAGGGGCATCTTCACCCCTCCACTTT. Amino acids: CASSSGGASSPLHF. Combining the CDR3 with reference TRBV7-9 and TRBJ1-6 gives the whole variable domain DTGVSQNPRHKITKRGQNVTFRCDPISEHNRLYWYRQTLGQGPEFLTYFQNEAQLEKSRLLSDRFSAERPKGSFSTLEIQRTEQGDSAMYLCASSSGGASSPLHFGNGTRLTVT.

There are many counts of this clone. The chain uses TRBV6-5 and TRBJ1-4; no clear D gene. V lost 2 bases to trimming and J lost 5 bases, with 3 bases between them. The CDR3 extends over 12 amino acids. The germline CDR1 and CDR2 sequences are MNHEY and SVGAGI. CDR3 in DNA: TGTGCCAGCAGTTACCTGAATGAAAAACTGTTTTTT. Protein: CASSYLNEKLFF.

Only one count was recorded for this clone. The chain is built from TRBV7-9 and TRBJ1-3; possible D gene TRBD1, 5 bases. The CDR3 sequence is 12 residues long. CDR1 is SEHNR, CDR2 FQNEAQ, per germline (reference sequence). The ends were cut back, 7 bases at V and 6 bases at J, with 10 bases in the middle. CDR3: CASMRDANTIYF. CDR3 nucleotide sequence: TGTGCCAGCATGAGGGACGCAAACACCATATATTTT.

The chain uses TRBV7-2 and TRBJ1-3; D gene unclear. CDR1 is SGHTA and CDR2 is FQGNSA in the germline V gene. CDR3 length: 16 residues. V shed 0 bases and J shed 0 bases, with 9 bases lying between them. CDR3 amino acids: CASSLASSYSGNTIYF. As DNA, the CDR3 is TGTGCCAGCAGCTTAGCCTCCTCTTACTCTGGAAACACCATATATTTT.

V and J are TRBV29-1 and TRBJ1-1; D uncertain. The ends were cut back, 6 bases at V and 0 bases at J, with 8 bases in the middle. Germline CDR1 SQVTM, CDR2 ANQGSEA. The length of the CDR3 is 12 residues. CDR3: CSVRSLNTEAFF. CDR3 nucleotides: TGCAGCGTGCGGTCATTGAACACTGAAGCTTTCTTT.

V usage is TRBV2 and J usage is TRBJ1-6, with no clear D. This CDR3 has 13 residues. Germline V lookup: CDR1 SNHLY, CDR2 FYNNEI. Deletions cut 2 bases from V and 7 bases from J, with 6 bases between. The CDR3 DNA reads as TGTGCCAGCAGTGAACAAGTGAATTCACCCCTCCACTTT. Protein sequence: CASSEQVNSPLHF. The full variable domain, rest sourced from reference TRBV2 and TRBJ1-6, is EPEVTQTPSHQVTQMGQEVILRCVPISNHLYFYWYRQILGQKVEFLVSFYNNEISEKSEIFDDQFSVERPDGSNFTLKIRSTKLEDSAMYFCASSEQVNSPLHFGNGTRLTVT.

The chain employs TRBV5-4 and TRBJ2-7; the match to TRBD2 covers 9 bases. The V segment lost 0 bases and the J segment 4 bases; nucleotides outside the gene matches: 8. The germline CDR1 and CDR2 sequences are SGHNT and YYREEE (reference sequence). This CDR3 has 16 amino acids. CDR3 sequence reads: CASSLALRGGSYEQYF. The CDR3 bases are TGTGCCAGCAGCTTGGCCCTGCGGGGGGGCAGTTACGAGCAGTACTTC.

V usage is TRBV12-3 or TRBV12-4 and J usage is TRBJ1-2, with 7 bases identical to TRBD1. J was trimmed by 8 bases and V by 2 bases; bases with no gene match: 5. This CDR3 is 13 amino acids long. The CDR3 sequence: CASSLRGQNGYTF. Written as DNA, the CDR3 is TGTGCCAGCAGTTTAAGGGGACAGAACGGCTACACCTTC.

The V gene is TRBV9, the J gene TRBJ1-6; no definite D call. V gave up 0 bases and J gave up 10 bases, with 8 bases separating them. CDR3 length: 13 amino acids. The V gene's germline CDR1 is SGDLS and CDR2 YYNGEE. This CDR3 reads CASSVEWRSPLHF. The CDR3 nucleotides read TGTGCCAGCAGCGTAGAGTGGAGGTCACCCCTCCACTTT.

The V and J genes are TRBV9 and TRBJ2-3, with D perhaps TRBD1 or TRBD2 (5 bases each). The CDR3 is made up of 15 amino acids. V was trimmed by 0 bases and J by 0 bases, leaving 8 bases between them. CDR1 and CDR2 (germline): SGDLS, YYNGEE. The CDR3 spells CASSVAEGSTDTQYF. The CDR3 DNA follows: TGTGCCAGCAGCGTAGCTGAGGGGAGCACAGATACGCAGTATTTT.

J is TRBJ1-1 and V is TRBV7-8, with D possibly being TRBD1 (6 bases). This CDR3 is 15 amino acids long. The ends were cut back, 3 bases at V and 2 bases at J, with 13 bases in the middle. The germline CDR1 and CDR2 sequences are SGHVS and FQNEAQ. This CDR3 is CASSFTQGRNTEAFF. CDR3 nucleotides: TGTGCCAGCAGCTTCACACAGGGTCGTAACACTGAAGCTTTCTTT.

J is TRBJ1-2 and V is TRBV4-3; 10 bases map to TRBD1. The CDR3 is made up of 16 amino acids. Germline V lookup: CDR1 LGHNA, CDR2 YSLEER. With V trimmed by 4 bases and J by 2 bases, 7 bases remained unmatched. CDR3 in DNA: TGCGCCAGCAGCCCTTTCGGACAGGGGGAAAACTATGGCTACACCTTC. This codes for CASSPFGQGENYGYTF.

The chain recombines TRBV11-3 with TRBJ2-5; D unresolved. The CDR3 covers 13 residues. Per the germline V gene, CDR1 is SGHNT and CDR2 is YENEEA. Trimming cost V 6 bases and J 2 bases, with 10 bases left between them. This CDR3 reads CASSINGQETQYF. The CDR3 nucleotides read TGTGCCAGCAGTATTAACGGGCAAGAGACCCAGTACTTC.

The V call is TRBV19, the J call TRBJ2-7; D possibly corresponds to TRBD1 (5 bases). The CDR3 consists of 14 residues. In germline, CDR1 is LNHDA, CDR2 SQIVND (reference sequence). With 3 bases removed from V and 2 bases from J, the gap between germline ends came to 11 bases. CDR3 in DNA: TGTGCCAGTAGTATTGCTACAGGAACCTACGAGCAGTACTTC. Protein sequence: CASSIATGTYEQYF. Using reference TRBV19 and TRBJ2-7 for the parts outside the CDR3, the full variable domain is DGGITQSPKYLFRKEGQNVTLSCEQNLNHDAMYWYRQDPGQGLRLIYYSQIVNDFQKGDIAEGYSVSREKKESFPLTVTSAQKNPTAFYLCASSIATGTYEQYFGPGTRLTVT.

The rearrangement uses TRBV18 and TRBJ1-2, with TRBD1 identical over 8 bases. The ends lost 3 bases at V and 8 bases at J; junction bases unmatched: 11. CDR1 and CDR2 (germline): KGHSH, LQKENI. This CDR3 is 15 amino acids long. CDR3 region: CASSPGEGTGRGYTF. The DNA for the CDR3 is TGTGCCAGCTCACCTGGTGAAGGGACAGGTCGAGGCTACACCTTC.

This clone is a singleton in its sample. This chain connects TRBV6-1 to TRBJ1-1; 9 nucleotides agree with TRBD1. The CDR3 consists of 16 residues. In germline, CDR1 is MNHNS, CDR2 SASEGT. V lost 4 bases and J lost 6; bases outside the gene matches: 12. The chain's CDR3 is CASSVNPGQGSAEAFF. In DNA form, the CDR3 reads TGTGCCAGCAGTGTAAACCCCGGACAGGGGTCTGCTGAAGCTTTCTTT.

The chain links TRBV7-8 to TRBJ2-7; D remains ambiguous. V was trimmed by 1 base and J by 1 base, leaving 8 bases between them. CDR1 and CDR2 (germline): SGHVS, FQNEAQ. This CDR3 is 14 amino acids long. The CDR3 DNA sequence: TGTGCCAGCAGCTTAGGGTCGGCATCCTACGAGCAGTACTTC. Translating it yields CASSLGSASYEQYF.

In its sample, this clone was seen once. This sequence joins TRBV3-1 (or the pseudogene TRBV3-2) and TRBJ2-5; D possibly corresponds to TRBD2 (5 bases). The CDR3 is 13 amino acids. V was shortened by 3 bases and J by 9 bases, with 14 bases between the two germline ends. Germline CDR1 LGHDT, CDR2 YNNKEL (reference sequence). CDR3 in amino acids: CASSQRGRRAQYF. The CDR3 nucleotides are TGTGCCAGCAGCCAGCGCGGGCGGCGGGCCCAGTACTTC.

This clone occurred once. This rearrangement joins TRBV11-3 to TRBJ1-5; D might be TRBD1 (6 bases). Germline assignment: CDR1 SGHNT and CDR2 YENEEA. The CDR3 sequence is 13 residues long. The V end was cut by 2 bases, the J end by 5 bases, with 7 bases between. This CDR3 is CASSLKGDQPQHF. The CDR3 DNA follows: TGTGCCAGCAGCTTAAAGGGGGATCAGCCCCAGCATTTT.

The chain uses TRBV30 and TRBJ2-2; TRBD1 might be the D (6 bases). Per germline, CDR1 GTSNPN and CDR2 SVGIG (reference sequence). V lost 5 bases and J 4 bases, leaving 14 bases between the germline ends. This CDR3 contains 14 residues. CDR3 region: CAWDGQPATGELFF. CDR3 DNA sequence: TGTGCCTGGGACGGACAGCCAGCCACCGGGGAGCTGTTTTTT. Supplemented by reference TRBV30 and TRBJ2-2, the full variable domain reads SQTIHQWPATLVQPVGSPLSLECTVEGTSNPNLYWYRQAAGRGLQLLFYSVGIGQISSEVPQNLSASRPQDRQFILSSKKLLLSDSGFYLCAWDGQPATGELFFGEGSRLTVL.